This T cell receptor (beta chain) was identified in a study of T cells in localized non-small cell lung cancer. The study's findings and limits: Elevated circulating T cell density in blood was associated with longer overall survival. Adjacent lung tissue had a median 57 of the top 100 clones found in the tumor. Highest T cell clonality was seen in uninvolved adjacent lung, surpassing that measured in tumor.

The table came from immunoSEQ multiplex PCR; TCRdb's copy has only in-frame clones and leaves some out. The sample carries about 25,000 clones, 92% recorded once. CDR3 length: 15 amino acids. Germline V gives CDR1 LNHDA, CDR2 SQIVND (reference sequence). V lost 8 bases to trimming and J lost 3 bases, with 19 bases between them. Points on this clone: Its antigen remains unknown.

This receptor was taken from a man aged 35 to 70 with stage III squamous cell lung carcinoma. The sequences come from peripheral blood, collected before any cancer treatment. The chain couples TRBV19 to TRBJ1-1; TRBD1 is a possible D gene (5 bases). CDR3 DNA: TGTGCCAGTCGAGTCTTGGCAGGGCCGTACACTGAAGCTTTCTTT. Its translation is CASRVLAGPYTEAFF.